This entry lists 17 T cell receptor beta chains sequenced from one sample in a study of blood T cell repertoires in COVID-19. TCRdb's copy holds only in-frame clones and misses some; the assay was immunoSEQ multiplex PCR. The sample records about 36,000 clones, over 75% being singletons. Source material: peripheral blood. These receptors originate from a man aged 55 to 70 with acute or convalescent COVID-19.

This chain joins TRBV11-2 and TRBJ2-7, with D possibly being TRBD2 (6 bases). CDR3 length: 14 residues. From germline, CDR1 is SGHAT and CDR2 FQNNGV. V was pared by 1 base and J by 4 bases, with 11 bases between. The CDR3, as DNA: TGTGCCAGCAGCTTAGGTTCTAGCGCGTACGAGCAGTACTTC. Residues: CASSLGSSAYEQYF.

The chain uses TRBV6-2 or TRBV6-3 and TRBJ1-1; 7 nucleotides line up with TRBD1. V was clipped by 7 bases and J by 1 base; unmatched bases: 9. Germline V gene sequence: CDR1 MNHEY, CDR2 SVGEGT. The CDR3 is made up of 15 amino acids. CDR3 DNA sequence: TGTGCCAGCATCCCACAGGGGCCGTGGAACACTGAAGCTTTCTTT. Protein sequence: CASIPQGPWNTEAFF.

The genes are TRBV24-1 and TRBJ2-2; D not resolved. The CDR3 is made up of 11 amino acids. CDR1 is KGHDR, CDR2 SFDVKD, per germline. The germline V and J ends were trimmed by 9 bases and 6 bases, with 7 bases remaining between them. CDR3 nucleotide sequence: TGTGCCACCGGCTTGCCCGGGGAGCTGTTTTTT. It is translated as CATGLPGELFF.

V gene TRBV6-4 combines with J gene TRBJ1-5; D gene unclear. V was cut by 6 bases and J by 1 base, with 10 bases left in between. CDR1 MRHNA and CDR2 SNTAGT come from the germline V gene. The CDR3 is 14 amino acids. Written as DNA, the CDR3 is TGTGCCAGCAGCCCCGAGGGAAGCAATCAGCCCCAGCATTTT. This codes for CASSPEGSNQPQHF.

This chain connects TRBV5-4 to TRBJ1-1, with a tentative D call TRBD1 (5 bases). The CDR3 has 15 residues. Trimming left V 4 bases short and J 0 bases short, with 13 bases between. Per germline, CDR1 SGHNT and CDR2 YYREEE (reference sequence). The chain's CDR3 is CASSLTQGLNTEAFF. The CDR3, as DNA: TGTGCCAGCAGCCTGACCCAGGGTCTGAACACTGAAGCTTTCTTT.

In nucleotides, the CDR3 is TGTGCCAGCAGTTTCACGACTAGCGGGCGAAAAGATACGCAGTATTTT. Amino acids: CASSFTTSGRKDTQYF. The J gene is TRBJ2-3, the V gene TRBV27; 10 nucleotides match TRBD2. CDR3 size: 16 residues. Trimming removed 3 bases from V and 5 bases from J; junction bases left unmatched: 8. Looked up from germline, CDR1 is MNHEY and CDR2 is SMNVEV (reference sequence).

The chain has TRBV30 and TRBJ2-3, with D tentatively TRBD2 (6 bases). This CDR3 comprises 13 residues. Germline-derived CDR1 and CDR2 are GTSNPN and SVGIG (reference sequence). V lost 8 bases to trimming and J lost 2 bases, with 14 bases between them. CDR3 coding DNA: TGTGCCCGTAGCGGAACTTCCACAGATACGCAGTATTTT. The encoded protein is CARSGTSTDTQYF.

CDR3 residues: CASSSRRGGELFF. The CDR3 coding sequence is TGTGCCAGCAGCTCCCGGAGGGGCGGGGAGCTGTTTTTT. The chain carries TRBV9 and TRBJ2-2; TRBD2 is a possible D gene (6 bases). V lost 4 bases to trimming and J lost 7 bases, with 11 bases between them. This CDR3 has 13 amino acids. Germline V gene data show CDR1 as SGDLS and CDR2 as YYNGEE.

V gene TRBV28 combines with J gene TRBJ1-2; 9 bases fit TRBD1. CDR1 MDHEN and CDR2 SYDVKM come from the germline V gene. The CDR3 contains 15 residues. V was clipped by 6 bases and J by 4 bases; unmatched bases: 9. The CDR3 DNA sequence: TGTGCCAGCAGGGTCACAGGGGGCGAGCGCTATGGCTACACCTTC. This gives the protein CASRVTGGERYGYTF.

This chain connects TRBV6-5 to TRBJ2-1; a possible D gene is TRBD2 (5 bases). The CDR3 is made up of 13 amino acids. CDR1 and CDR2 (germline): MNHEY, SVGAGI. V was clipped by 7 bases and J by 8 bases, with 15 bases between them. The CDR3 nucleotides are TGTGCCAGCACCGAGAACCGGGGAGATGAGCAGTTCTTC. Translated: CASTENRGDEQFF.

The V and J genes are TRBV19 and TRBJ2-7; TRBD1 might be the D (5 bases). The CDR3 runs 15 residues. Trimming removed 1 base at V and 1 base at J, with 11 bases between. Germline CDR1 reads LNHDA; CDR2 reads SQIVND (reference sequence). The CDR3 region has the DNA TGTGCCAGTAGTATAGGACAGTCGAGGTCCTACGAGCAGTACTTC. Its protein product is CASSIGQSRSYEQYF.

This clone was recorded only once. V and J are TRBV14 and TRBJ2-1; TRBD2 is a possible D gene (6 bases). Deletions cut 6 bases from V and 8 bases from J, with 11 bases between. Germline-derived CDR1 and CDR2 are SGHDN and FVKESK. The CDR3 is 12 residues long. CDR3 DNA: TGTGCCAGCAGTCTGACTAGGCATGAGCAGTTCTTC. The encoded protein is CASSLTRHEQFF.

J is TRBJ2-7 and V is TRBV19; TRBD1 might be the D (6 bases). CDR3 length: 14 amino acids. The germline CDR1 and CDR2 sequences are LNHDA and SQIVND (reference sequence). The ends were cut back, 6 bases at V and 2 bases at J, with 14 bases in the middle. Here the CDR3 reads CASRISDSTYEQYF. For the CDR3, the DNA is TGTGCCAGTAGAATCTCGGACAGTACCTACGAGCAGTACTTC.

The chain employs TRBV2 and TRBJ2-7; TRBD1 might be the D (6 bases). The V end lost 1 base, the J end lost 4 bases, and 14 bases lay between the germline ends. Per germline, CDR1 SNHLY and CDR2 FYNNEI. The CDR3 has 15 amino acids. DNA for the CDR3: TGTGCCAGCAGTGAAGGGGGCAGGGGTGGGTACGAGCAGTACTTC. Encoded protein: CASSEGGRGGYEQYF. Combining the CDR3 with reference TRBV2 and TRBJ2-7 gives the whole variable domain EPEVTQTPSHQVTQMGQEVILRCVPISNHLYFYWYRQILGQKVEFLVSFYNNEISEKSEIFDDQFSVERPDGSNFTLKIRSTKLEDSAMYFCASSEGGRGGYEQYFGPGTRLTVT.

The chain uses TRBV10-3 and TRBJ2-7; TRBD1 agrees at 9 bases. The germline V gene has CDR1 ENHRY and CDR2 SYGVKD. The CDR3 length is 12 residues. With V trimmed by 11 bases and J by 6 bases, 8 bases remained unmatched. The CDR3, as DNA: TGTGCCTCAACCGGGACAGGGCGCGAGCAGTACTTC. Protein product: CASTGTGREQYF.

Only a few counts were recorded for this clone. The CDR3 region has the DNA TGTGCCAGCAGCTTAGGGAAGGGGAGGACGGGCGAGCAGTACTTC. Its protein product is CASSLGKGRTGEQYF. The chain joins TRBV7-8 to TRBJ2-7; tentatively, D is TRBD2 (6 bases). Germline CDR1 and CDR2: SGHVS and FQNEAQ. The CDR3 is 15 residues long. V shed 1 base and J shed 6 bases, with 16 bases lying between them.

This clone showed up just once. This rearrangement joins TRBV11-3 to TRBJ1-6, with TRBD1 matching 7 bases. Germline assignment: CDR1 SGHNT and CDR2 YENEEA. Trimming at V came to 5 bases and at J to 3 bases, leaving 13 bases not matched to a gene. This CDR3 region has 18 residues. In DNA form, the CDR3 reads TGTGCCAGCAGCCCTGGAATCCCGGGACAGCTCTATAATTCACCCCTCCACTTT. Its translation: CASSPGIPGQLYNSPLHF.